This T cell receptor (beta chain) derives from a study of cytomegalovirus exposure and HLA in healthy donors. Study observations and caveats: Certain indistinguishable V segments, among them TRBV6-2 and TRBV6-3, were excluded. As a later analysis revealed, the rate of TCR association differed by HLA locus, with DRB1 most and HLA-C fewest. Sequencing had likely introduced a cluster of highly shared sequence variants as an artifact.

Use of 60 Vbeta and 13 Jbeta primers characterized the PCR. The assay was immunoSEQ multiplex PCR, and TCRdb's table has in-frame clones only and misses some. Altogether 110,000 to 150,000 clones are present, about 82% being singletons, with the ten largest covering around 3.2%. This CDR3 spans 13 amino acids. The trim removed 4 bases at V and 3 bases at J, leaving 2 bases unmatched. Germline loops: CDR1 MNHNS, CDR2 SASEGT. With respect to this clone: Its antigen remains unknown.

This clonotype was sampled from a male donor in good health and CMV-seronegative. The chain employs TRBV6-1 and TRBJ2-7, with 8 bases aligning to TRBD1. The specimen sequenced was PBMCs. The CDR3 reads CASSGQGSYEQYF. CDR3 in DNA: TGTGCCAGCAGTGGACAGGGGAGCTACGAGCAGTACTTC.